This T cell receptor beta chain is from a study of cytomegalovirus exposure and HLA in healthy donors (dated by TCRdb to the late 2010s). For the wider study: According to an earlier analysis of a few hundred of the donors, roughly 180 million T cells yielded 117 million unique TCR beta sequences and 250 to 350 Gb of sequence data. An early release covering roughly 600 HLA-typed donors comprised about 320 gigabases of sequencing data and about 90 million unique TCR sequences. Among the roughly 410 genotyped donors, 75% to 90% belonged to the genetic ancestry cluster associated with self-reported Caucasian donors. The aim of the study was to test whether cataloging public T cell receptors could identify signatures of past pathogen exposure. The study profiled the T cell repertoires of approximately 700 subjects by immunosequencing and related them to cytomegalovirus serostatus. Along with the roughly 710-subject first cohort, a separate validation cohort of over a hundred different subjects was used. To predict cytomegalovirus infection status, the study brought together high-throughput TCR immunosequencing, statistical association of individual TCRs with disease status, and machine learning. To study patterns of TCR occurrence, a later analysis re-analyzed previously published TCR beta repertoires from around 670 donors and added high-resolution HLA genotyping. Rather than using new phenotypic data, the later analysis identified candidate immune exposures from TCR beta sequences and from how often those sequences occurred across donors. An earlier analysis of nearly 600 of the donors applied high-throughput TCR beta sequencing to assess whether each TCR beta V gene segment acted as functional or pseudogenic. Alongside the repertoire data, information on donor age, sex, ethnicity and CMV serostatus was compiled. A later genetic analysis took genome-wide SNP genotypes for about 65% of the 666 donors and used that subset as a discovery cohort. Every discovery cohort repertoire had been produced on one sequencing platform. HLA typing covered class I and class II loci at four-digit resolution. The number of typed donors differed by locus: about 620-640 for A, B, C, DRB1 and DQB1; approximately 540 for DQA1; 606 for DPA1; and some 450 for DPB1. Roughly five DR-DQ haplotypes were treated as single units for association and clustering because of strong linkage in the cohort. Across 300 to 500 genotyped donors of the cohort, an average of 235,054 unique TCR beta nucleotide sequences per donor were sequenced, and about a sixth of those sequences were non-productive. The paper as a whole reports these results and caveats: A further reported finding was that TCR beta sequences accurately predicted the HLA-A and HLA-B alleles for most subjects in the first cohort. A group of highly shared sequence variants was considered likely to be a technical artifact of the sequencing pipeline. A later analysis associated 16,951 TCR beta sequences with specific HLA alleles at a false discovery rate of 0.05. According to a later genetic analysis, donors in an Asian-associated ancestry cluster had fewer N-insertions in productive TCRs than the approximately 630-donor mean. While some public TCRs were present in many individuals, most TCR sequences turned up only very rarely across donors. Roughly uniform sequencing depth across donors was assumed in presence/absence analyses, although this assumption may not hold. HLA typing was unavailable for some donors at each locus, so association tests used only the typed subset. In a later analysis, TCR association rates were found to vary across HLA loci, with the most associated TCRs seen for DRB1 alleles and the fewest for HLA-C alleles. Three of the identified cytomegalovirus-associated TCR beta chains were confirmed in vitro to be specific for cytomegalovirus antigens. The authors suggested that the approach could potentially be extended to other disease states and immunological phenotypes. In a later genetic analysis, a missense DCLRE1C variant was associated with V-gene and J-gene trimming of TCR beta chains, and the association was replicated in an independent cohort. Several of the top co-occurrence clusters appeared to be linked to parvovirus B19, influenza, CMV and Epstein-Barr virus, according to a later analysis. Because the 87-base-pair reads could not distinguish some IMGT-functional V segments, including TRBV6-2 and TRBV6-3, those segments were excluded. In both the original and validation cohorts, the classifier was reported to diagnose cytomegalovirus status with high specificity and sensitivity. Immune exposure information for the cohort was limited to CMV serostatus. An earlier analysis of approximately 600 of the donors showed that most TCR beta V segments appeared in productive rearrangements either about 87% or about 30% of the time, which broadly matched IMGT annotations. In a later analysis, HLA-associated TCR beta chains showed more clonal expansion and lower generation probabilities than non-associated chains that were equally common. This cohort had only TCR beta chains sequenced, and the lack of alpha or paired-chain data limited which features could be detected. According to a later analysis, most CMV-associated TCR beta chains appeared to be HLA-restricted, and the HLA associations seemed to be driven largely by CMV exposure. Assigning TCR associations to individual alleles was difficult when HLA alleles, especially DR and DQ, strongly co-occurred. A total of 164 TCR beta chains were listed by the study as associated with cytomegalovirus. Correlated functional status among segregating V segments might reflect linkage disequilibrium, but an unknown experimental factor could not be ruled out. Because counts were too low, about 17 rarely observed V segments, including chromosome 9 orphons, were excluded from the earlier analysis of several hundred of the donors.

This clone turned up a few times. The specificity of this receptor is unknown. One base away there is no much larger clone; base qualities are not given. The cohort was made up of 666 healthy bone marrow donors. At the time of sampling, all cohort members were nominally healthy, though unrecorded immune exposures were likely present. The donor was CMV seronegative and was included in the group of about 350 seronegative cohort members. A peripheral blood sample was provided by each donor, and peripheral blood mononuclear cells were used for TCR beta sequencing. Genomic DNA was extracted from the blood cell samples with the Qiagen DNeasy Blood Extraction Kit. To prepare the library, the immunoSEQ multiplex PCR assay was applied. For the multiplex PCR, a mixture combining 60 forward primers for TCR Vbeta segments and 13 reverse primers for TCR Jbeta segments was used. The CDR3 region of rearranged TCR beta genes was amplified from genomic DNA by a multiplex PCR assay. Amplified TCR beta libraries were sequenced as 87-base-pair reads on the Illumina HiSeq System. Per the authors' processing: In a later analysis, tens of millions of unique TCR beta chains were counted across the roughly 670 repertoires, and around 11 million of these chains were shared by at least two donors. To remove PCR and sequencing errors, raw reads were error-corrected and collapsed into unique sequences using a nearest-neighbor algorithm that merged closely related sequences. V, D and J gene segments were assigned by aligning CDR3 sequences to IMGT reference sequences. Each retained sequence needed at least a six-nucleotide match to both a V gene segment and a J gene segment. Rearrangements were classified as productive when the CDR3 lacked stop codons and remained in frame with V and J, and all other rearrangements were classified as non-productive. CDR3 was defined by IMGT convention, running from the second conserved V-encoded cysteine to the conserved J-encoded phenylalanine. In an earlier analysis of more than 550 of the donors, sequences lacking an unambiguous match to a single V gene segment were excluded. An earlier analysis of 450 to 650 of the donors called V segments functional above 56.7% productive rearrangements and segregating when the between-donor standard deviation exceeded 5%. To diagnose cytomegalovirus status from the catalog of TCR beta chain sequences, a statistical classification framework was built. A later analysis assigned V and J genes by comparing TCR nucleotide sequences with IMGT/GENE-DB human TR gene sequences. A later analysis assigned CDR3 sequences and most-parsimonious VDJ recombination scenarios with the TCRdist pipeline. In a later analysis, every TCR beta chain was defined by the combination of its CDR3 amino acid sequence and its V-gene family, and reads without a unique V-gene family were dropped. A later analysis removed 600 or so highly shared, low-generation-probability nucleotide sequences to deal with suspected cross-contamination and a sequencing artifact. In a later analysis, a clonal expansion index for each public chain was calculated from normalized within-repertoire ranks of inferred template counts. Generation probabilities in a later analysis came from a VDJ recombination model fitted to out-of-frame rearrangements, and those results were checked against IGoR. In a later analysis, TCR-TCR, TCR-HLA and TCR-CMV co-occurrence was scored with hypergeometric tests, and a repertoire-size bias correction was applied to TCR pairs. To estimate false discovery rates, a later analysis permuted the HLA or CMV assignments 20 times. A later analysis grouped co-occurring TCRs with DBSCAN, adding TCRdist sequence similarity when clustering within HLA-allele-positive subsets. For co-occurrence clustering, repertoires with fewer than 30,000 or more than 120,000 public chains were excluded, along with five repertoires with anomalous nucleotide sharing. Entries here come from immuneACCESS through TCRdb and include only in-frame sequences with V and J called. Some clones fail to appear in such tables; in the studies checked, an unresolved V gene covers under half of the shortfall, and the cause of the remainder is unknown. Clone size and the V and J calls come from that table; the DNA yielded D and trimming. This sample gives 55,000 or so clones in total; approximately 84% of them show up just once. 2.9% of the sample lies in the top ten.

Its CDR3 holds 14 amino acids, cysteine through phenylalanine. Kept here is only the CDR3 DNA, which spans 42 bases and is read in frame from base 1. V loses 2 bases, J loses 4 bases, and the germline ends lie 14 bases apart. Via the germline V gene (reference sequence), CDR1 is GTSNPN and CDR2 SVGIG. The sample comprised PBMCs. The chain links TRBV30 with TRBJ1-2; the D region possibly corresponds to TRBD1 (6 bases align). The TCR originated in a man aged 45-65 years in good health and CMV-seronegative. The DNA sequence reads TGTGCCTGGAGTACGGGGGGCTCGGGCTATGGCTACACCTTC. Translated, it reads CAWSTGGSGYGYTF.